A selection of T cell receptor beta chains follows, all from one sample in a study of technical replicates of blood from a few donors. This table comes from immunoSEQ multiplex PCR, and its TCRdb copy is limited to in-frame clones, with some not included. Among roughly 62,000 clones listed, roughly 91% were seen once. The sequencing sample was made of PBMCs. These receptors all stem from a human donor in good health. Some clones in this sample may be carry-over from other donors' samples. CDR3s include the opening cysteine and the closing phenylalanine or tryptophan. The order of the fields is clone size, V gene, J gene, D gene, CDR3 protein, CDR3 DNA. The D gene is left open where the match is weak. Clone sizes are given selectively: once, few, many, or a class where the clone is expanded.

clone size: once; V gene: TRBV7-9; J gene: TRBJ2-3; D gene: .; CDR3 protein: CASSLGPERLSTDTQYF; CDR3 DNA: TGTGCCAGCAGCTTAGGGCCCGAGAGGTTAAGCACAGATACGCAGTATTTT
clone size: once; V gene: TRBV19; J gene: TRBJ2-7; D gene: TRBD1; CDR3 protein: CASKLGTGGLYEQYF; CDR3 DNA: TGTGCCAGTAAACTTGGGACAGGGGGCCTATACGAGCAGTACTTC
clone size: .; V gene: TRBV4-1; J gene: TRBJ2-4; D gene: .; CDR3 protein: CASSQGAGAGAKNIQYF; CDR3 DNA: TGCGCCAGCAGCCAAGGAGCAGGGGCGGGAGCCAAAAACATTCAGTACTTC
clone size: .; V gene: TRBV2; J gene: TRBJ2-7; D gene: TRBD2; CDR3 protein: CASSEEIAGGYEQYF; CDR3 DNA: TGTGCCAGCAGTGAAGAGATAGCGGGAGGGTACGAGCAGTACTTC
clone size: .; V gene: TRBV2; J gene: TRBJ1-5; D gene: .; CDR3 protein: CASSESRSGAQHF; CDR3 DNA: TGTGCCAGCAGTGAGTCACGTTCTGGAGCCCAGCATTTT
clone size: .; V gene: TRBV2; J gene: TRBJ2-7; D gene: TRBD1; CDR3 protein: CASRGDRVGREQYF; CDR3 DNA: TGTGCCAGCAGGGGGGACAGGGTTGGGCGCGAGCAGTACTTC
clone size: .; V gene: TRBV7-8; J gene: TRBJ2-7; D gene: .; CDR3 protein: CASSLVPGIEQYF; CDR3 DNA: TGTGCCAGCAGCTTAGTACCCGGGATCGAGCAGTACTTC
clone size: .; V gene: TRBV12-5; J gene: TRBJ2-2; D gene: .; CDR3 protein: CASGLPTGYTGELFF; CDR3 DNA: TGTGCTAGTGGTTTGCCAACAGGGTACACCGGGGAGCTGTTTTTT
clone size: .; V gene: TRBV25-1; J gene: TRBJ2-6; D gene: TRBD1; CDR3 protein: CASSDTRTGGSGANVLTF; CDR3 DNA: TGTGCCAGCAGTGATACTCGGACAGGGGGTTCTGGGGCCAACGTCCTGACTTTC
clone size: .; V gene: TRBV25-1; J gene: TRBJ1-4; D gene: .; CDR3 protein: CASTRSGNEKLFF; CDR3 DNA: TGTGCCAGCACCCGGTCCGGTAATGAAAAACTGTTTTTT
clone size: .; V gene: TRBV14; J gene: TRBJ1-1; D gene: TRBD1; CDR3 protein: CASSPWTGNQGTEAFF; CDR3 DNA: TGTGCCAGCAGCCCCTGGACAGGGAACCAGGGCACTGAAGCTTTCTTT
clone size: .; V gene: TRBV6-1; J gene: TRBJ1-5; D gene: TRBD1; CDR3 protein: CASSDQPGQGFQPQHF; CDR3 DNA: TGTGCCAGCAGTGACCAACCGGGACAGGGGTTTCAGCCCCAGCATTTT
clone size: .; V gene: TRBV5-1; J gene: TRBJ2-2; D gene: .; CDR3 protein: CASRRGQTSGELFF; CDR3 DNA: TGCGCCAGCAGGCGCGGACAGACCTCCGGGGAGCTGTTTTTT
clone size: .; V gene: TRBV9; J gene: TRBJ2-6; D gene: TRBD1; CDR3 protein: CASSDPPGQGASGANVLTF; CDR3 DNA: TGTGCCAGCAGCGATCCCCCGGGACAGGGGGCATCTGGGGCCAACGTCCTGACTTTC
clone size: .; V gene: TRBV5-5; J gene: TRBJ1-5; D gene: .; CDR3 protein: CASSERGEPQHF; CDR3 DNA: TGTGCCAGCAGCGAGCGAGGAGAGCCCCAGCATTTT
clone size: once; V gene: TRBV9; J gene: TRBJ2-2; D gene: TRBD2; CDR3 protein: CASSVDPAGTGELFF; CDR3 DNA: TGTGCCAGCAGCGTAGATCCAGCGGGGACCGGGGAGCTGTTTTTT
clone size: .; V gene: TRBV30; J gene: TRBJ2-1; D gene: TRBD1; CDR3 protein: CAWRLDRGNYNEQFF; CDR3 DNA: TGTGCCTGGCGCTTGGACAGGGGAAACTACAATGAGCAGTTCTTC
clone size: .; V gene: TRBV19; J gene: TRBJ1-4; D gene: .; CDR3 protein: CASSIGGGSEKLFF; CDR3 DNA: TGTGCCAGTAGTATTGGGGGGGGGAGTGAAAAACTGTTTTTT
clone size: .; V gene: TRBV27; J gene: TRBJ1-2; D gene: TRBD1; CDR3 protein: CASSPHLGTGAGYGYTF; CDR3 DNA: TGTGCCAGCAGTCCACACCTCGGGACAGGGGCTGGCTATGGCTACACCTTC
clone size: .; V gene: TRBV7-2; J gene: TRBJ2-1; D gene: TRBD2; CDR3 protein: CASSLVTSSGGADEQFF; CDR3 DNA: TGTGCCAGCAGCTTAGTAACGTCTAGCGGGGGGGCAGATGAGCAGTTCTTC
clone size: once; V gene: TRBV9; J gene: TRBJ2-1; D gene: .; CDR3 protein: CASSSETSRAYNEQFF; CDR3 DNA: TGTGCCAGCAGCTCAGAGACTAGTCGGGCCTACAATGAGCAGTTCTTC
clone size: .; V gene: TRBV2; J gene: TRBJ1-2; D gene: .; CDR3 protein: CASRGGERGYTF; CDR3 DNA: TGTGCCAGCAGGGGAGGAGAGCGGGGCTACACCTTC
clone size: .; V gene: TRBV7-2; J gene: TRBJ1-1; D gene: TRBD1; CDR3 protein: CASSLRGRDTEAFF; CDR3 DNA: TGTGCCAGCAGCTTGAGGGGGCGGGACACTGAAGCTTTCTTT
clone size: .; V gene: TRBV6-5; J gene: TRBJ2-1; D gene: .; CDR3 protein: CASSPDYQENEQFF; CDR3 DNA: TGTGCCAGCAGTCCTGACTACCAGGAGAATGAGCAGTTCTTC
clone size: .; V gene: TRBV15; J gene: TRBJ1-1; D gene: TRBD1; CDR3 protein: CATSPGGTGGTEAFF; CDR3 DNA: TGTGCCACCAGCCCCGGGGGGACAGGGGGTACTGAAGCTTTCTTT
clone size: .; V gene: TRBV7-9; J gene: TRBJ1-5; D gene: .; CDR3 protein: CASSLEPRQPQHF; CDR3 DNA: TGTGCCAGCAGCTTAGAGCCGCGGCAGCCCCAGCATTTT
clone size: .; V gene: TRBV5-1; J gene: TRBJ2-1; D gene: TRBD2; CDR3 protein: CASSLSGGYNEQFF; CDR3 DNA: TGCGCCAGCAGCCTTAGCGGGGGATACAATGAGCAGTTCTTC
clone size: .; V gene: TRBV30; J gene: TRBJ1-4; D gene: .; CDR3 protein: CAWSTGGDEKLFF; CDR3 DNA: TGTGCCTGGAGTACTGGGGGGGATGAAAAACTGTTTTTT
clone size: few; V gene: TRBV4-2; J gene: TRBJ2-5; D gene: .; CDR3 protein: CASSQDDQRQKNF; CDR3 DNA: TGTGCCAGCAGCCAAGACGATCAGCGGCAGAAGAACTTC
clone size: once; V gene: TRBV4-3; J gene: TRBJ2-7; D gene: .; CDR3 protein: CASSQDLRNYEQYF; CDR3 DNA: TGCGCCAGCAGCCAAGATTTGCGGAACTACGAGCAGTACTTC
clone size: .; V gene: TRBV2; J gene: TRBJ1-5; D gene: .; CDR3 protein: CASSVSLGPQPQHF; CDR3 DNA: TGTGCCAGCAGTGTAAGCTTGGGGCCTCAGCCCCAGCATTTT
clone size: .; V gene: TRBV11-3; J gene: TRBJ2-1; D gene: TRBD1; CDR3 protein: CASSLGPDRGQFF; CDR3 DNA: TGTGCCAGCAGCTTAGGGCCCGACAGGGGGCAGTTCTTC
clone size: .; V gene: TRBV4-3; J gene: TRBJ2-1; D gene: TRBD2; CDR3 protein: CASSPQWGLASFGEQFF; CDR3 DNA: TGCGCCAGCAGCCCCCAATGGGGACTAGCGTCTTTCGGTGAGCAGTTCTTC
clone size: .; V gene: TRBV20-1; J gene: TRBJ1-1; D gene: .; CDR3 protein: CSATGTSEAFF; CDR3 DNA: TGCAGTGCTACCGGGACATCTGAAGCTTTCTTT
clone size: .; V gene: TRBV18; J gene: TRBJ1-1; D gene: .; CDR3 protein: CASSPQRDTEAFF; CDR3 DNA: TGTGCCAGCTCACCACAGCGGGACACTGAAGCTTTCTTT
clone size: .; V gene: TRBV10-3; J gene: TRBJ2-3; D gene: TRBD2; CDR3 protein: CAIKTSGDSDTQYF; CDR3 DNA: TGTGCCATCAAGACTAGCGGGGACTCAGATACGCAGTATTTT